This T cell receptor (beta chain) appears in the sequencing data of a study of T cells in Graves' hyperthyroidism and ophthalmopathy. RNA transcripts gave rise to amplified TCR beta CDR3 regions. When the TCR CDR3 underwent first-round RT-PCR, the HTBI primer set was used. TCRdb independently ran MiXCR on the multiplex PCR reads; one entry per CDR3 protein. The data show around 180,000 distinct CDR3 sequences, about 15% seen once. Overall study results and limits: Most thyroid clonotypes expanded above 0.001 were also detected in blood.

It was considered stable Graves' hyperthyroidism when ophthalmopathy did not progress within 18 months. This clonotype showed up many times. No antigen is known for it. This CDR3 contains 13 residues. Deletions cut 0 bases from V and 10 bases from J, with 10 bases between. Germline CDR1 is LGHNA and CDR2 is YNFKEQ. The receptor was isolated from a woman in her 50s with Graves' hyperthyroidism. The chain carries TRBV4-2 and TRBJ2-1; D might be TRBD2 (5 bases). Sequenced material: blood. CDR3 sequence (DNA): TGTGCCAGCAGCCAAGATTTTCGGGGAGAGCAGTTCTTC. Translated: CASSQDFRGEQFF.